What follows are 25 T cell receptor beta chains derived from one specimen sequenced in a study of neoadjuvant nivolumab and ipilimumab in lung cancer. Method: immunoSEQ multiplex PCR; TCRdb's copy keeps in-frame clones and lacks some. The data show some 2,500 clones, around 85% seen once. The sequences come from tumor tissue, collected before neoadjuvant nivolumab, alone or with ipilimumab. The receptors here all came from an adult with non-small cell lung cancer.

The chain uses TRBV5-6 and TRBJ2-5, with TRBD2 as a possible D gene (5 bases). This CDR3 is built from 15 residues. Germline V gene data show CDR1 as SGHDT and CDR2 as YYEEEE. Trimming removed 0 bases from V and 2 bases from J, with 11 bases in between. The CDR3 loop is CASSLVQRSQETQYF. The CDR3 coding sequence is TGTGCCAGCAGCTTGGTCCAGCGGTCTCAAGAGACCCAGTACTTC.

This rearrangement joins TRBV14 to TRBJ1-3; D is ambiguous. This CDR3 is 14 amino acids long. The germline V gene has CDR1 SGHDN and CDR2 FVKESK. Trimming took off 4 bases at V and 0 bases at J, with 7 bases between the two ends. The CDR3 is CASSRTSSGNTIYF. The CDR3 DNA reads TGTGCCAGCAGCCGGACTTCCTCTGGAAACACCATATATTTT. Full variable domain (outside the CDR3, taken from reference TRBV14 and TRBJ1-3): EAGVTQFPSHSVIEKGQTVTLRCDPISGHDNLYWYRRVMGKEIKFLLHFVKESKQDESGMPNNRFLAERTGGTYSTLKVQPAELEDSGVYFCASSRTSSGNTIYFGEGSWLTVV.

CDR3 sequence (DNA): TGTGCCAGCAGGCTGACGAGGTTCGCGAACACCGGGGAGCTGTTTTTT. Amino acid sequence: CASRLTRFANTGELFF. J is TRBJ2-2 and V is TRBV27; D unclear. CDR1 MNHEY and CDR2 SMNVEV come from the germline V gene (reference sequence). Trimming stripped 6 bases from V and 0 bases from J, with 14 bases between. CDR3 length equals 16 residues.

This clone was picked up a small number of times. The V call is TRBV1, the J call TRBJ2-6. TRBV1 counts as a pseudogene. This CDR3 has 13 amino acids. The CDR3 is CTSRSSRANVLTF. In DNA, the CDR3 is TGCACCAGCAGATCATCGCGGGCCAACGTCCTGACTTTC.

This sequence joins TRBV11-2 and TRBJ1-5; 9 nucleotides align to TRBD1. The ends lost 5 bases at V and 6 bases at J; junction bases unmatched: 5. CDR3 length: 14 residues. The germline V gene encodes CDR1 SGHAT and CDR2 FQNNGV. The CDR3 is CASSPGTGFQPQHF. The CDR3 DNA reads as TGTGCCAGCAGCCCAGGGACAGGGTTTCAGCCCCAGCATTTT.

This CDR3 reads CAISAVVAGTPDTQYF. The CDR3 region has the DNA TGTGCCATCAGTGCGGTGGTAGCGGGAACCCCAGATACGCAGTATTTT. This rearrangement joins TRBV10-3 to TRBJ2-3; 8 bases map to TRBD2. The CDR3 has 16 residues. The V segment lost 4 bases and the J segment 4 bases; nucleotides outside the gene matches: 10. The germline V gene encodes CDR1 ENHRY and CDR2 SYGVKD.

The V call is TRBV27, the J call TRBJ2-6; possibly TRBD1 for D (6 bases). CDR3 size: 19 residues. V was shortened by 4 bases and J by 3 bases, with 22 bases between the two germline ends. The V gene's germline CDR1 is MNHEY and CDR2 SMNVEV (reference sequence). CDR3 sequence (DNA): TGTGCCAGCAGTTCACCAACCTTTTCTCAGGGGCATGGGGCCAACGTCCTGACTTTC. Protein sequence: CASSSPTFSQGHGANVLTF.

This chain joins TRBV29-1 and TRBJ1-1; D is unclear. From germline, CDR1 is SQVTM and CDR2 ANQGSEA. CDR3 length equals 14 residues. Trimming left V 7 bases short and J 4 bases short, with 19 bases between. CDR3 DNA sequence: TGCAGCGCCCATGCTGGGGAGGGAGGCACTGAAGCTTTCTTT. As protein: CSAHAGEGGTEAFF.

This chain links TRBV19 with TRBJ2-2; D unclear. This CDR3 region has 14 residues. Trimming removed 5 bases from V and 4 bases from J, with 11 bases in between. The germline V gene encodes CDR1 LNHDA and CDR2 SQIVND (reference sequence). The CDR3 is CASSSHDGTGELFF. The DNA of the CDR3 is TGTGCCAGTAGTTCTCACGATGGCACCGGGGAGCTGTTTTTT.

This clone was observed once. The chain's CDR3 is CASSLGSGGIRNEQFF. The DNA of the CDR3 is TGTGCCAGCAGCTTAGGTAGCGGGGGGATTAGAAATGAGCAGTTCTTC. This chain links TRBV7-2 with TRBJ2-1, with 10 bases that match TRBD2. This CDR3 comprises 16 residues. V shed 1 base, J shed 7 bases, and the junction held 7 bases outside the gene matches. CDR1 is SGHTA and CDR2 is FQGNSA in the germline V gene.

In this sample, this clone turned up once. The rearrangement uses TRBV5-1 and TRBJ2-7; 7 bases align to TRBD1. J lost 1 base, V lost 4 bases, and 5 bases had no gene match. From germline, CDR1 is SGHRS and CDR2 YFSETQ. The CDR3 contains 14 residues. The CDR3 sequence: CASSTRQGSYEQYF. CDR3 sequence (DNA): TGCGCCAGCAGCACTAGACAGGGTTCCTACGAGCAGTACTTC.

Note on this clone: Sequence at one end of the junction differs from germline and may be a read error. The V call is TRBV7-9, the J call TRBJ2-5, with D perhaps TRBD2 (6 bases). The germline CDR1 and CDR2 sequences are SEHNR and FQNEAQ (reference sequence). There are 11 residues in the CDR3. The CDR3 DNA sequence: TGTGCCAGCACCTTAACCGGGACTCCCTACTTC. The encoded protein is CASTLTGTPYF. Looking up the rest from reference TRBV7-9 and TRBJ2-5 gives the full variable domain: DTGVSQNPRHKITKRGQNVTFRCDPISEHNRLYWYRQTLGQGPEFLTYFQNEAQLEKSRLLSDRFSAERPKGSFSTLEIQRTEQGDSAMYLCASTLTGTPYFGPGTRLLVL.

The chain links TRBV5-1 to TRBJ2-1; 8 positions agree with TRBD2. J gave up 9 bases and V 0 bases, and 8 bases lay outside the gene matches. CDR3 length: 15 residues. In germline, CDR1 is SGHRS, CDR2 YFSETQ. DNA of the CDR3: TGCGCCAGCAGCTTGGACGGGAGGGCCTGGGCTGAGCAGTTCTTC. Encoded protein: CASSLDGRAWAEQFF.

The chain has TRBV28 and TRBJ1-2; D unresolved. The germline gives CDR1 MDHEN, CDR2 SYDVKM. Trimming took off 2 bases at V and 4 bases at J, with 11 bases between the two ends. The CDR3 runs 14 residues. The CDR3 spells CASSLLVKGYGYTF. In DNA, the CDR3 is TGTGCCAGCAGTTTACTCGTGAAGGGCTATGGCTACACCTTC.

The chain recombines TRBV5-8 with TRBJ1-5; D ambiguous. With 4 bases removed from V and 4 bases from J, the gap between germline ends came to 15 bases. This CDR3 comprises 15 residues. Germline V gives CDR1 SGHTS, CDR2 YDEGEE. The CDR3 nucleotides read TGTGCCAGCAGCACGGATCACAGAAATAATCAGCCCCAGCATTTT. Its protein is CASSTDHRNNQPQHF.

With respect to this clone: Mismatch with germline at one junction end may stem from a read error. The rearrangement joins TRBV7-3 to TRBJ2-3; no definite D call. Germline CDR1 is SGHTA and CDR2 is FQGTGA. This CDR3 is 14 amino acids long. CDR3 loop: CTSSFGRNTDTQYF. The CDR3 DNA reads TGTACCAGCAGCTTTGGGCGGAACACAGATACGCAGTATTTT.

The chain joins TRBV2 to TRBJ1-1, with 7 bases lining up with TRBD1. V trimming: 0 bases; J trimming: 1 base; junction bases outside the gene matches: 8. The CDR3 totals 17 residues. Germline V CDR1 and CDR2: SNHLY, FYNNEI. CDR3 nucleotide sequence: TGTGCCAGCAGTGAAGCCTACCTGTGGACAGGGAACACTGAAGCTTTCTTT. It translates to CASSEAYLWTGNTEAFF.

The rearrangement uses TRBV7-8 and TRBJ2-7, with D unclear. The germline CDR1 and CDR2 sequences are SGHVS and FQNEAQ. V was cut by 1 base and J by 2 bases, with 6 bases left in between. CDR3 size: 13 residues. Here the CDR3 reads CASSLGRTYEQYF. As DNA, the CDR3 is TGTGCCAGCAGCTTAGGTAGGACCTACGAGCAGTACTTC.

The chain couples TRBV2 to TRBJ1-2, with 7 bases aligning to TRBD1. CDR3 length: 14 amino acids. Trimming at V came to 3 bases and at J to 8 bases, leaving 9 bases not matched to a gene. Germline V gene lookup returns CDR1 SNHLY and CDR2 FYNNEI. Here the CDR3 reads CASSDWGQPGGYTF. The CDR3 DNA sequence: TGTGCCAGCAGTGATTGGGGACAGCCCGGAGGCTACACCTTC.

This chain connects TRBV25-1 to TRBJ2-5, with D perhaps matching TRBD1 or TRBD2 (6 bases each). Trimming stripped 2 bases from V and 1 base from J, with 14 bases between. Germline CDR1 is MGHDK and CDR2 is SYGVNS. The CDR3 has 16 amino acids. The CDR3 reads CASSERGVWTQETQYF. CDR3 DNA: TGTGCCAGCAGTGAAAGGGGGGTGTGGACCCAAGAGACCCAGTACTTC.

This clone was found a few times. This chain links TRBV5-4 with TRBJ1-3; no clear D. Germline V gene lookup returns CDR1 SGHNT and CDR2 YYREEE (reference sequence). The CDR3 is 14 amino acids. V shed 0 bases and J shed 4 bases, with 8 bases lying between them. The CDR3 protein is CASSLAGIGNTIYF. CDR3 coding DNA: TGTGCCAGCAGCTTGGCCGGGATCGGAAACACCATATATTTT.

The rearrangement links TRBV28 to TRBJ2-1; 8 bases fit TRBD2. Per the germline V gene, CDR1 is MDHEN and CDR2 is SYDVKM. The CDR3 runs to 15 residues. J lost 5 bases, V lost 5 bases, and 8 bases had no gene match. CDR3 amino acids: CASSRTSGFNNEQFF. In DNA, the CDR3 is TGTGCCAGCAGTCGAACTAGCGGTTTTAACAATGAGCAGTTCTTC.

This clone was seen just once. The chain links TRBV15 to TRBJ1-2; no definite D call. Deletions cut 3 bases from V and 8 bases from J, with 10 bases between. The CDR3 has 12 amino acids. CDR1 is LNHNV, CDR2 YYDKDF, per germline (reference sequence). The CDR3 nucleotides read TGTGCCACCAGCAGTATTCTCAGCGGCTACACCTTC. Translating gives CATSSILSGYTF.

This clone was observed once. This CDR3 reads CASSEARGSTGELFF. In DNA form, the CDR3 reads TGTGCCAGCAGTGAAGCTCGGGGAAGTACCGGGGAGCTGTTTTTT. V gene TRBV2 combines with J gene TRBJ2-2; D perhaps matches TRBD2 (5 bases). Germline V lookup: CDR1 SNHLY, CDR2 FYNNEI. This CDR3 region has 15 residues. V dropped 0 bases and J dropped 5 bases, with 10 bases sitting between them.

The rearrangement uses TRBV28 and TRBJ1-2; D remains ambiguous. Trimming pared 2 bases from V and 10 bases from J, leaving 8 bases between. CDR1 and CDR2 (germline): MDHEN, SYDVKM. The CDR3 runs 11 residues. The CDR3 is CASSLRESYTF. The CDR3 DNA sequence: TGTGCCAGCAGTTTACGGGAATCCTACACCTTC.